The rows below give T cell receptor beta chains drawn from one sample of a study of T cell responses to AZD1222 COVID-19 vaccine. Produced via immunoSEQ multiplex PCR; TCRdb's table is partial and in-frame only. The sample has about 140,000 clones; about 90% are singletons. The starting material was peripheral blood, obtained on day 0 of AZD1222 vaccination. The receptors were sampled from an adult in good health. Both conserved end residues are part of each CDR3. The order of the fields is V gene, D gene, CDR3 protein. A D gene is named only where the DNA matches it firmly.

V: TRBV19; D: -; CDR3: CASSDQTVGSNYGYTF
V: TRBV10-3; D: -; CDR3: CANPIFQDRPYNEQFF
V: TRBV7-2; D: -; CDR3: CASSFTGGDGQYF
V: TRBV6-6; D: -; CDR3: CASSFRDIHRAEAFF
V: TRBV5-1; D: TRBD1; CDR3: CASSSDRVNNEQYF
V: TRBV20-1; D: -; CDR3: CSASFKGLAYEQYF
V: TRBV15; D: -; CDR3: CATSRGYREGEQFF
V: TRBV7-2; D: -; CDR3: CASSLGRRRGDGYTF
V: TRBV28; D: -; CDR3: CASIPRNYMNTEAFF
V: TRBV7-3; D: TRBD1; CDR3: CASKTSAQGNEAFF
V: TRBV7-2; D: -; CDR3: CASSQWGAEQFF
V: TRBV5-4; D: TRBD1; CDR3: CASSSRTGGLYEQYF
V: TRBV6-5; D: -; CDR3: CASSYGPAGNQPQHF
V: TRBV7-9; D: -; CDR3: CASSPDSTDTQYF
V: TRBV18; D: -; CDR3: CASSPNAGSETQYF
V: TRBV28; D: -; CDR3: CASSLYGVGEQYF
V: TRBV3-1/TRBV3-2; D: -; CDR3: CASSRRQGGLARYEQYF
V: TRBV9; D: -; CDR3: CASSPRGGVIDRELFF
V: TRBV15; D: TRBD1; CDR3: CATSRETLGGLFRGANVLTF
V: TRBV7-2; D: TRBD1; CDR3: CASSSRTGGGYGYTF
V: TRBV18; D: TRBD1; CDR3: CASSPGQGTEAFF